Below, 30 T cell receptor beta chains from the same sample are listed, as sequenced in a study of identical twins. TCRdb re-derived calls from the 5' RACE reads in MiXCR, one entry per CDR3 protein. Altogether around 670,000 distinct CDR3 sequences are present, around 5.7% being singletons, with the ten largest covering around 1.7%. The sequencing input was naive T cells sorted from blood. These receptors all stem from a man between 18 and 29 years old in good health.

This clonotype has just a few counts. The CDR3 loop is CSVDSGSNYYGYTF. CDR3 DNA: TGCAGCGTTGACTCCGGGTCAAACTACTATGGCTACACCTTC. This sequence joins TRBV29-1 and TRBJ1-2; D unresolved. CDR1 and CDR2 from the germline V gene are SQVTM and ANQGSEA. Trimming removed 3 bases at V and 3 bases at J, with 14 bases between. The CDR3 spans 14 residues.

At least ten counts were recorded for this clonotype. The chain combines TRBV5-5 with TRBJ2-7; maybe TRBD2 (6 bases). Germline V lookup: CDR1 SGHKS, CDR2 YYEKEE (reference sequence). V was trimmed by 5 bases and J by 1 base, leaving 16 bases between them. CDR3 length equals 15 residues. The CDR3 nucleotides read TGTGCCAGCAGACGGACGGCGGGACCATCCTACGAGCAGTACGTC. Its protein product is CASRRTAGPSYEQYV.

The chain recombines TRBV14 with TRBJ2-1; D might be TRBD1 or TRBD2, each matching 5 bases. In germline, CDR1 is SGHDN, CDR2 FVKESK. The CDR3 is 12 residues long. Between the trimmed V and J ends, which lost 3 bases and 8 bases, there was a span of 8 bases. The CDR3, as DNA: TGTGCCAGCAGCCAGGGGCGGGATGAGCAGTTCTTC. The encoded protein is CASSQGRDEQFF.

This clonotype came up many times. CDR3 residues: CSARAGDSVSGANVLTF. CDR3 nucleotide sequence: TGCAGTGCTAGAGCCGGGGACAGCGTCTCTGGGGCCAACGTCCTGACTTTC. The J gene is TRBJ2-6, the V gene TRBV20-1, with TRBD1 identical over 7 bases. The CDR3 totals 17 residues. The V segment lost 1 base and the J segment 0 bases; nucleotides outside the gene matches: 6. CDR1 and CDR2 (germline): DFQATT, SNEGSKA (reference sequence).

This clonotype was recorded many times. The J gene is TRBJ2-5, the V gene TRBV29-1, with D unclear. CDR3 length equals 13 residues. V shed 5 bases and J shed 5 bases, with 15 bases lying between them. Per germline, CDR1 SQVTM and CDR2 ANQGSEA. CDR3 sequence: CSVYLPGVETQYF. Written as DNA, the CDR3 is TGCAGCGTTTATCTCCCGGGCGTGGAGACCCAGTACTTC.

There are many counts of this clonotype. This chain joins TRBV24-1 and TRBJ2-3; 7 nucleotides align to TRBD2. There are 17 residues in the CDR3. The germline V gene has CDR1 KGHDR and CDR2 SFDVKD. Trimming at V came to 3 bases and at J to 0 bases, leaving 8 bases not matched to a gene. CDR3 amino acids: CATSDHTSALSTDTQYF. The CDR3 coding sequence is TGTGCCACCAGTGATCACACTAGCGCCCTAAGCACAGATACGCAGTATTTT.

The CDR3 reads CASSMTSASTDTQYF. CDR3 in DNA: TGTGCCAGCAGCATGACTAGCGCGAGCACAGATACGCAGTATTTT. The gene calls are TRBV7-2 and TRBJ2-3, with 8 positions matching TRBD2. The trim removed 5 bases at V and 0 bases at J, leaving 4 bases unmatched. This CDR3 region has 15 residues. Per germline, CDR1 SGHTA and CDR2 FQGNSA.

This clonotype was observed a few times. The chain carries TRBV20-1 and TRBJ2-2, with 10 bases identical to TRBD2. In germline, CDR1 is DFQATT, CDR2 SNEGSKA (reference sequence). With V trimmed by 1 base and J by 4 bases, 6 bases remained unmatched. The CDR3 consists of 16 residues. CDR3 sequence reads: CSARGASGRPTGELFF. In nucleotides, the CDR3 is TGCAGTGCTAGAGGGGCTAGCGGGAGACCCACCGGGGAGCTGTTTTTT.

Ten or more counts support this clonotype. The chain has TRBV12-3 or TRBV12-4 and TRBJ2-7; D gene unclear. CDR3 length: 11 residues. The V end lost 3 bases, the J end lost 6 bases, and 6 bases lay between the germline ends. CDR3 sequence: CASSFRVEQYF. For the CDR3, the DNA is TGTGCCAGCAGTTTTCGGGTCGAGCAGTACTTC.

Many counts were recorded for this clonotype. This sequence joins TRBV12-3 or TRBV12-4 and TRBJ1-3; the D gene is possibly TRBD1 (6 bases). CDR3 length: 17 amino acids. Trimming left V 9 bases short and J 0 bases short, with 21 bases between. The CDR3: CASTYARGLFSGNTIYF. The DNA of the CDR3 is TGTGCCAGTACTTATGCCAGGGGCCTCTTCTCTGGAAACACCATATATTTT.

A few counts support this clonotype. The chain is built from TRBV11-2 and TRBJ2-3, with D tentatively TRBD2 (6 bases). The ends were cut back, 4 bases at V and 3 bases at J, with 20 bases in the middle. The CDR3 is made up of 17 amino acids. Germline lookup yields CDR1 SGHAT and CDR2 FQNNGV. This CDR3 reads CASSSALAMKATDTQYF. In nucleotides, the CDR3 is TGTGCCAGCAGCTCCGCACTAGCCATGAAGGCTACAGATACGCAGTATTTT.

This clonotype appeared many times. The rearrangement joins TRBV9 to TRBJ2-1; D is ambiguous. This CDR3 comprises 12 residues. Germline lookup yields CDR1 SGDLS and CDR2 YYNGEE. V was shortened by 2 bases and J by 5 bases, with 5 bases between the two germline ends. CDR3 bases: TGTGCCAGCAGCGTTGGGAACAATGAGCAGTTCTTC. Translated: CASSVGNNEQFF. The complete variable domain, with remaining parts taken from reference TRBV9 and TRBJ2-1, reads DSGVTQTPKHLITATGQRVTLRCSPRSGDLSVYWYQQSLDQGLQFLIQYYNGEERAKGNILERFSAQQFPDLHSELNLSSLELGDSALYFCASSVGNNEQFFGPGTRLTVL.

This clonotype appeared a few times. This rearrangement joins TRBV28 to TRBJ2-7; TRBD2 matches 7 bases. After removal of 8 bases from V and 0 bases from J, the junction contained 7 bases not matched to a gene. The CDR3 runs to 14 residues. The germline CDR1 and CDR2 sequences are MDHEN and SYDVKM. The DNA for the CDR3 is TGTGCCAGCGTCGCCGGGAGGCTCTCCTACGAGCAGTACTTC. The encoded protein is CASVAGRLSYEQYF.

This clonotype has a handful of counts. The V and J genes are TRBV6-5 and TRBJ2-7; the D is unclear. Trimming took off 2 bases at V and 8 bases at J, with 16 bases between the two ends. CDR1 is MNHEY and CDR2 is SVGAGI in the germline V gene. The CDR3 is 14 amino acids. The CDR3 DNA reads TGTGCCAGCAGTTACGATTCGGGCGAGTCCCAGCAGTACTTC. This encodes CASSYDSGESQQYF.

This clonotype has ten or more counts. The chain carries TRBV12-3 or TRBV12-4 and TRBJ2-7, with 8 bases identical to TRBD1. The CDR3 consists of 12 residues. The V segment lost 6 bases and the J segment 7 bases; nucleotides outside the gene matches: 5. The CDR3 sequence: CASRGTGREQYF. The CDR3 bases are TGTGCCAGCAGGGGGACAGGAAGGGAGCAGTACTTC.

This clonotype was observed at least ten times. The rearrangement uses TRBV10-3 and TRBJ1-2; D is uncertain. Trimming left V 8 bases short and J 4 bases short, with 14 bases between. CDR3 length: 13 amino acids. The germline V gene has CDR1 ENHRY and CDR2 SYGVKD. Here the CDR3 DNA reads TGTGCCATCGGGTCGGGGATCAGCTATGGCTACACCTTC. Its protein product is CAIGSGISYGYTF.

As to this clonotype: Since a much larger clone is just one base distant, this may be a read error. Since no conserved phenylalanine or tryptophan closes the CDR3, a read error is the likely cause. The rearrangement links TRBV28 to TRBJ1-1, with unresolved D. The CDR3 covers 13 residues. Germline CDR1 MDHEN, CDR2 SYDVKM. The V and J ends lost 3 bases and 3 bases respectively, with 8 bases between them. CDR3 nucleotide sequence: TGTGCCAGCAGTTTGCCCGGGTACACTGAAGCTTTCTAT. Translated, it gives CASSLPGYTEAFY.

Written as DNA, the CDR3 is TGTGCCAGCGCCGGGGACAGGGGGCGTCCGGGCAATCAGCCCCAGCATTTT. It translates to CASAGDRGRPGNQPQHF. The rearrangement joins TRBV27 to TRBJ1-5, with 12 bases that match TRBD1. The CDR3 is 17 residues long. J was trimmed by 2 bases and V by 8 bases; bases with no gene match: 10. Per germline, CDR1 MNHEY and CDR2 SMNVEV (reference sequence).

This clonotype turned up a few times. This chain joins TRBV11-2 and TRBJ2-5; 16 bases align to TRBD2. With 7 bases clipped from V and 5 bases from J, the junction kept 16 bases outside the gene matches. The CDR3 is 19 residues long. CDR1 SGHAT and CDR2 FQNNGV come from the germline V gene. As DNA, the CDR3 is TGTGCCAGCACCAGCCAACCGGGACTAGCGGGAGGGCCGAGGGAGACCCAGTACTTC. It yields the protein CASTSQPGLAGGPRETQYF.

This clonotype was recorded many times. The chain joins TRBV28 to TRBJ2-6; D is uncertain. This CDR3 contains 15 residues. Germline V lookup: CDR1 MDHEN, CDR2 SYDVKM. The V gene lost 3 bases and the J gene lost 0 bases, with 6 bases spanning the gap. CDR3 coding DNA: TGTGCCAGCAGTTTTGGAGTCTCTGGGGCCAACGTCCTGACTTTC. Translated: CASSFGVSGANVLTF.

This clonotype was found a few times. The V call is TRBV5-5, the J call TRBJ1-1; D call uncertain. V lost 0 bases, J lost 4 bases, and 13 bases lay in between. This CDR3 region has 15 residues. The V gene's germline CDR1 is SGHKS and CDR2 YYEKEE (reference sequence). The CDR3 is CASSLVEGRGTEAFF. CDR3 nucleotides: TGTGCCAGCAGCTTGGTGGAGGGCCGGGGCACTGAAGCTTTCTTT.

This clonotype was observed many times. This rearrangement joins TRBV6-4 to TRBJ2-2, with 8 bases fitting TRBD1. Trimming at V came to 4 bases and at J to 7 bases, leaving 5 bases not matched to a gene. Germline-derived CDR1 and CDR2 are MRHNA and SNTAGT. The CDR3 runs 14 residues. CDR3 protein: CASSVRTGSGELFF. CDR3 sequence (DNA): TGTGCCAGCAGTGTCAGGACAGGGAGCGGGGAGCTGTTTTTT.

This clonotype was counted only a few times. The V gene is TRBV7-9, the J gene TRBJ2-1, with D perhaps TRBD1 (5 bases). Per germline, CDR1 SEHNR and CDR2 FQNEAQ (reference sequence). The CDR3 runs to 11 residues. The V end lost 11 bases, the J end lost 9 bases, and 14 bases lay between the germline ends. The CDR3 bases are TGTGCCGGCCTAGGGGCTAGTGAGCAGTTCTTC. Its protein product is CAGLGASEQFF.

The table lists this clonotype with many counts. CDR3 amino acids: CSAQTSGRSNSYNEQFF. The CDR3 DNA sequence: TGCAGTGCTCAGACTAGCGGGAGGTCTAACTCCTACAATGAGCAGTTCTTC. The chain couples TRBV20-1 to TRBJ2-1; 13 positions agree with TRBD2. The V segment lost 5 bases and the J segment 0 bases; nucleotides outside the gene matches: 7. This CDR3 comprises 17 residues. Germline V lookup: CDR1 DFQATT, CDR2 SNEGSKA (reference sequence).

At least ten counts were recorded for this clonotype. The CDR3 DNA reads as TGTGCCAGCATTGACGCAGGTGGAGATACGCAGTATTTT. Its protein is CASIDAGGDTQYF. The genes are TRBV7-9 and TRBJ2-3, with D hard to call. The germline V and J ends were trimmed by 7 bases and 5 bases, with 13 bases remaining between them. The CDR3 extends over 13 amino acids. Germline lookup yields CDR1 SEHNR and CDR2 FQNEAQ (reference sequence).

This clonotype was counted at least ten times. This chain connects TRBV20-1 to TRBJ2-1; 7 bases are shared with TRBD1. Per the germline V gene, CDR1 is DFQATT and CDR2 is SNEGSKA (reference sequence). After removal of 3 bases from V and 5 bases from J, the junction contained 7 bases not matched to a gene. This CDR3 has 14 residues. The DNA for the CDR3 is TGCAGTGCTAGCCCTAGTACAGGGGACAATGAGCAGTTCTTC. Translated, it gives CSASPSTGDNEQFF.

This clonotype has a count of ten or more. This rearrangement joins TRBV6-2 or TRBV6-3 to TRBJ2-1, with D uncertain. V was clipped by 2 bases and J by 6 bases, with 5 bases between them. Germline V gene data show CDR1 as MNHEY and CDR2 as SVGEGT. The CDR3 extends over 12 amino acids. The chain's CDR3 is CASSYISNEQFF. CDR3 bases: TGTGCCAGCAGTTACATTTCCAATGAGCAGTTCTTC.

This clonotype was counted only a few times. V usage is TRBV11-2 and J usage is TRBJ2-3, with TRBD1 identical over 8 bases. V shed 1 base, J shed 5 bases, and the junction held 5 bases outside the gene matches. CDR3 length: 15 amino acids. Germline values: CDR1 SGHAT, CDR2 FQNNGV. The CDR3 spells CASSLVDRGRDTQYF. The CDR3 nucleotides are TGTGCCAGCAGCTTAGTCGACAGGGGACGAGATACGCAGTATTTT. Based on the CDR3 plus reference TRBV11-2 and TRBJ2-3, the full variable domain is EAGVAQSPRYKIIEKRQSVAFWCNPISGHATLYWYQQILGQGPKLLIQFQNNGVVDDSQLPKDRFSAERLKGVDSTLKIQPAKLEDSAVYLCASSLVDRGRDTQYFGPGTRLTVL.

This clonotype was counted ten times or more. The chain recombines TRBV6-5 with TRBJ1-1; D is undetermined. V was trimmed by 0 bases and J by 6 bases, leaving 11 bases between them. Germline lookup yields CDR1 MNHEY and CDR2 SVGAGI. CDR3 size: 14 residues. The CDR3 here is CASSYSRDFAEAFF. The CDR3 bases are TGTGCCAGCAGTTACTCGCGGGATTTCGCTGAAGCTTTCTTT.

This clonotype was seen a few times. The rearrangement links TRBV7-2 to TRBJ2-1; 7 bases match TRBD2. This CDR3 is 13 amino acids long. Unmatched junction bases numbered 8, after V lost 6 bases and J lost 9 bases. Per the germline V gene, CDR1 is SGHTA and CDR2 is FQGNSA. For the CDR3, the DNA is TGTGCCAGCAGAAGGGACTATCCTTTTGAGCAGTTCTTC. Residues: CASRRDYPFEQFF.